This T cell receptor (beta chain) was profiled in a study of cytomegalovirus exposure and HLA in healthy donors. Study background: An early data release held 70 million to 90 million unique TCRs from HLA-typed donors.

This clone turned up a few times. It was with 60 Vbeta and 13 Jbeta primers that the PCR ran. Here immunoSEQ multiplex PCR was the method, and the copy in TCRdb shows in-frame clones only, minus some. The sample consists of 90,000 to 110,000 clones, roughly two thirds of them appearing once. Per the germline V gene, CDR1 is SGHDT and CDR2 is YYEEEE. The CDR3 is made up of 15 amino acids. Trimming cost V 0 bases and J 0 bases, with 8 bases left between them. The clonotype comes from a man aged 35-49 years in good health and CMV-seronegative. The chain recombines TRBV5-6 with TRBJ2-3; a possible D gene is TRBD2 (5 bases). The sample taken for sequencing was PBMCs. The CDR3 loop reads CASSLVGGSTDTQYF. The CDR3 nucleotides read TGTGCCAGCAGCTTGGTCGGAGGTAGCACAGATACGCAGTATTTT.